Listed below are T cell receptor beta chains from one sample, sequenced in a study of blood T cell repertoires in COVID-19. Here immunoSEQ multiplex PCR was the method, and the copy in TCRdb shows in-frame clones only, minus some. The sample carries roughly 290,000 clones, roughly 89% recorded once. The sequencing input was PBMCs or T cells enriched from blood (not recorded which). The receptor set was obtained from a middle-aged woman who had recovered from COVID-19. CDR3s include the opening cysteine and the closing phenylalanine or tryptophan. Each record gives: V gene, J gene, D gene, clone size, CDR3 DNA, CDR3 protein. D genes are given only for firm matches. Where a row states a size, it is once, few, many or the class of an expanded clone; other rows omit it.

v_gene: TRBV19; j_gene: TRBJ1-6; d_gene: TRBD1; abundance: NA; CDR3nt: TGTGCCAGTAGTTCCACAGGGGGTTCACCCCTCCACTTT; CDR3aa: CASSSTGGSPLHF
v_gene: TRBV28; j_gene: TRBJ2-2; d_gene: TRBD1; abundance: NA; CDR3nt: TGTGCCAGCATCCCCGGGACAGCAAACACCGGGGAGCTGTTTTTT; CDR3aa: CASIPGTANTGELFF
v_gene: TRBV6-6; j_gene: TRBJ2-7; d_gene: TRBD1; abundance: once; CDR3nt: TGTGCCACCTTAGGACCGGGACAGTTTCTCTACGAGCAGTACTTC; CDR3aa: CATLGPGQFLYEQYF
v_gene: TRBV18; j_gene: TRBJ2-3; d_gene: TRBD1; abundance: NA; CDR3nt: TGTGCCAGCTCACCACCGGGACAGGGGGCTGATACGCAGTATTTT; CDR3aa: CASSPPGQGADTQYF
v_gene: TRBV28; j_gene: TRBJ2-6; d_gene: NA; abundance: NA; CDR3nt: TGTGCCAGCGTGGCAAACTCTGGGGCCAACGTCCTGACTTTC; CDR3aa: CASVANSGANVLTF
v_gene: TRBV19; j_gene: TRBJ2-5; d_gene: TRBD2; abundance: NA; CDR3nt: TGTGCCAGTAGTATAGTCGTAACTAGCGGGAGGGCCTCTGGGGAGACCCAGTACTTC; CDR3aa: CASSIVVTSGRASGETQYF
v_gene: TRBV2; j_gene: TRBJ1-5; d_gene: TRBD1; abundance: NA; CDR3nt: TGTGCCAGCAGTACCCCGCGGGACAGTTCGCAGCCCCAGCATTTT; CDR3aa: CASSTPRDSSQPQHF
v_gene: TRBV9; j_gene: TRBJ1-5; d_gene: TRBD1; abundance: once; CDR3nt: TGTGCCAGCAGCCGACAGGGTTTGGGCAATCAGCCCCAGCATTTT; CDR3aa: CASSRQGLGNQPQHF
v_gene: TRBV2; j_gene: TRBJ2-7; d_gene: TRBD2; abundance: NA; CDR3nt: TGTGCCAGCAAGTTCCGGGAGGTCTCCTACGAGCAGTACTTC; CDR3aa: CASKFREVSYEQYF
v_gene: TRBV13; j_gene: TRBJ2-1; d_gene: TRBD2; abundance: NA; CDR3nt: TGTGCCAGCAGCTTAGGGACTAGCGGAAACAATGAGCAGTTCTTC; CDR3aa: CASSLGTSGNNEQFF
v_gene: TRBV27; j_gene: TRBJ2-3; d_gene: TRBD2; abundance: NA; CDR3nt: TGTGCCAGCGACACCGCAGCCCGGGGGGGCACAGATACGCAGTATTTT; CDR3aa: CASDTAARGGTDTQYF
v_gene: TRBV18; j_gene: TRBJ2-1; d_gene: NA; abundance: NA; CDR3nt: TGTGCCAGCTCACCTTTCGCTGCGGGGGCAGCGGGGACGAGTAATGAGCAGTTCTTC; CDR3aa: CASSPFAAGAAGTSNEQFF
v_gene: TRBV2; j_gene: TRBJ1-3; d_gene: NA; abundance: NA; CDR3nt: TGTGCCAGCGGAGGGGATCCTGGAAACACCATATATTTT; CDR3aa: CASGGDPGNTIYF
v_gene: TRBV20-1; j_gene: TRBJ2-1; d_gene: TRBD2; abundance: few; CDR3nt: TGCAGTGCTAGTGGGCTAGCGGGGCCCCGAGGGAATGAGCAGTTCTTC; CDR3aa: CSASGLAGPRGNEQFF
v_gene: TRBV7-6; j_gene: TRBJ1-4; d_gene: NA; abundance: NA; CDR3nt: TGTGCCAGCAGCTTAGCGCGGGCGGCAGCAACTAATGAAAAACTGTTTTTT; CDR3aa: CASSLARAAATNEKLFF
v_gene: TRBV28; j_gene: TRBJ1-2; d_gene: TRBD1; abundance: NA; CDR3nt: TGTGCCAGCAGTTCGAATAACAGGGGGCGCCTCTATGGCTACACCTTC; CDR3aa: CASSSNNRGRLYGYTF
v_gene: TRBV7-3; j_gene: TRBJ2-1; d_gene: NA; abundance: NA; CDR3nt: TGTGCCAGCAACAATAGGGGTCTCAACAATGAGCAGTTCTTC; CDR3aa: CASNNRGLNNEQFF
v_gene: TRBV5-1; j_gene: TRBJ2-7; d_gene: NA; abundance: NA; CDR3nt: TGCGCCAGCAGCTTCCAGGGGAGGGCCTCCTACGAGCAGTACTTC; CDR3aa: CASSFQGRASYEQYF
v_gene: TRBV10-1; j_gene: TRBJ1-1; d_gene: NA; abundance: few; CDR3nt: TGCGCCAGCAGTGAGGGAGGGGTGCGTCAAGCTTTCTTT; CDR3aa: CASSEGGVRQAFF
v_gene: TRBV28; j_gene: TRBJ2-4; d_gene: TRBD2; abundance: NA; CDR3nt: TGTGCCAGCAGAAAAATCTCGGCTAGCGGGAGTCGGGACATTCAGTACTTC; CDR3aa: CASRKISASGSRDIQYF
v_gene: TRBV6-5; j_gene: TRBJ2-5; d_gene: NA; abundance: NA; CDR3nt: TGTGCCAGCAGTTACCCCGGACCGCCCTCCGGGGCCCAGTACTTC; CDR3aa: CASSYPGPPSGAQYF
v_gene: TRBV11-2; j_gene: TRBJ1-1; d_gene: TRBD1; abundance: NA; CDR3nt: TGTGCCAGCAGCTTATCAGGGGGCGTTGAGACTTTCTTT; CDR3aa: CASSLSGGVETFF
v_gene: TRBV15; j_gene: TRBJ1-1; d_gene: NA; abundance: NA; CDR3nt: TGTGCCACCAATCGGGGGAGAAGGACTGAAGCTTTCTTT; CDR3aa: CATNRGRRTEAFF
v_gene: TRBV7-3; j_gene: TRBJ2-1; d_gene: TRBD2; abundance: NA; CDR3nt: TGTGCCAGCAGCCCCGGGACTAGCGGGAAGAATGAGCAGTTCTTC; CDR3aa: CASSPGTSGKNEQFF
v_gene: TRBV28; j_gene: TRBJ1-6; d_gene: TRBD1; abundance: NA; CDR3nt: TGTGCCAGCAGGAAACCTCAGACAGGGGCGAATTCACCCCTCCACTTT; CDR3aa: CASRKPQTGANSPLHF
v_gene: TRBV24-1; j_gene: TRBJ1-2; d_gene: TRBD1; abundance: NA; CDR3nt: TGTGCCACCAGTGATTCTAGGACAGGGCTGTATGGCTACACCTTC; CDR3aa: CATSDSRTGLYGYTF
v_gene: TRBV7-2; j_gene: TRBJ2-7; d_gene: TRBD1; abundance: NA; CDR3nt: TGTGCCAGCAGCCCGGGGGACAGGGGGTACGAGCAGTACTTC; CDR3aa: CASSPGDRGYEQYF
v_gene: TRBV30; j_gene: TRBJ1-4; d_gene: NA; abundance: NA; CDR3nt: TGTGCCTGGTCCCCGAGAGCAGGAAAACTGTTTTTT; CDR3aa: CAWSPRAGKLFF
v_gene: TRBV18; j_gene: TRBJ2-7; d_gene: TRBD2; abundance: NA; CDR3nt: TGTGCCAGCTCAGCTAGCGGGAGATTTGACGAGCAGTACTTC; CDR3aa: CASSASGRFDEQYF